This T cell receptor (beta chain) was obtained from a study of cytomegalovirus exposure and HLA in healthy donors. Primers: 60 Vbeta forward and 13 Jbeta reverse. Assay used: immunoSEQ multiplex PCR; TCRdb lists only in-frame clones, some missing. This table holds 190,000 or so clones, approximately 80% found once. Germline-derived CDR1 and CDR2 are SNHLY and FYNNEI. Trimming shortened V by 10 bases and J by 0 bases, and 25 bases separated the two germline ends. CDR3 length: 19 residues. Source material: PBMCs. The genes are TRBV2 and TRBJ2-6; maybe TRBD1 (6 bases). The TCR sequence derives from a boy between 10 and 17 years old in good health and CMV-seronegative. The CDR3 DNA reads TGTGCCACCTCTATGTTCAGGGGATCCCCTCTCTCTGGGGCCAACGTCCTGACTTTC. It translates to CATSMFRGSPLSGANVLTF.